Reported below is one T cell receptor beta chain. Its antigen is currently unknown. From germline, CDR1 is SGHAT and CDR2 FQNNGV. With 5 bases removed from V and 4 bases from J, the gap between germline ends came to 14 bases. The CDR3 extends over 14 amino acids. MiXCR, applied by TCRdb to the reads, yields one record per CDR3 protein. The sample has nearly 700,000 distinct CDR3 sequences, around 31% seen once. This sample was taken from a study of T cell repertoires in cytomegalovirus infection. Study summary: Used in the study were CMV epitopes, some recently identified and HLA-C-restricted, others well-studied and HLA-B-restricted. Matching HLA type and CMV infection were both indicated by public TCR beta signatures.

Study-level points and caveats: Across the ex vivo response, the dominant clonotypes were HLA-C-restricted CMV-specific TCR beta clonotypes. Using cumulative public TCR beta family frequency, the authors identified those who carried CMV together with the relevant HLA.

The TCR originated in a human donor in good health (CMV status not recorded). Some clones in this sample may be carry-over from other donors' samples. The chain links TRBV11-2 to TRBJ1-1, with a possible D match to TRBD1 (5 bases). Sample: cultured PBMCs, taken from culture after CMV antigen stimulation. In DNA form, the CDR3 reads TGTGCCAGCAGCGTATCAGGGACGGGCACTGAAGCTTTCTTT. Encoded protein: CASSVSGTGTEAFF.